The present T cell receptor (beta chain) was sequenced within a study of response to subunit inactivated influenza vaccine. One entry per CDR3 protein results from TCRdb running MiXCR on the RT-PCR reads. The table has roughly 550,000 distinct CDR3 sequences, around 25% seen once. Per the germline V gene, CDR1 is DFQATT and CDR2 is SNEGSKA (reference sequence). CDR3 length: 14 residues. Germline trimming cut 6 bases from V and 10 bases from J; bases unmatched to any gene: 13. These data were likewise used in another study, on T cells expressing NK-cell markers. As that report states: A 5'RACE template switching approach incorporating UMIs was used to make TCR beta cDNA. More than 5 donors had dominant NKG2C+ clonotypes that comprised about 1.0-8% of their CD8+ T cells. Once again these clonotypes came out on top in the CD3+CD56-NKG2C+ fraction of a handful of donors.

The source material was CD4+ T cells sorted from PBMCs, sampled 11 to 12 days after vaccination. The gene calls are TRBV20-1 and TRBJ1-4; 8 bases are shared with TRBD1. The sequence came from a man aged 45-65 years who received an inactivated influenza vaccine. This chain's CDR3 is CSALRQGTGGKLFF. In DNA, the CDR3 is TGCAGTGCATTGAGACAGGGCACAGGGGGAAAACTGTTTTTT.